These 13 T cell receptor beta chains came from one sample sequenced in a study of cytomegalovirus exposure and HLA in healthy donors. With 60 Vbeta and 13 Jbeta primers, the PCR was carried out. The protocol was immunoSEQ multiplex PCR, while the TCRdb copy is restricted to in-frame clones and leaves out a portion. In the table there are around 150,000 clones, roughly 85% of which are singletons. Sequences were obtained from PBMCs. Receptor source: a man aged 40-49 years in good health and CMV-seronegative.

This clone was counted between two and nine times. The chain joins TRBV29-1 to TRBJ1-6; a weak D match, TRBD1 (5 bases). V was trimmed by 4 bases and J by 7 bases, leaving 11 bases between them. This CDR3 region has 13 residues. From germline, CDR1 is SQVTM and CDR2 ANQGSEA. This chain's CDR3 is CSVGEGVNSPLHF. The CDR3 bases are TGCAGCGTTGGAGAAGGGGTAAATTCACCCCTCCACTTT.

This chain links TRBV30 with TRBJ2-7, with a weak D call TRBD2 (6 bases). The CDR3 sequence is 14 residues long. The germline CDR1 and CDR2 sequences are GTSNPN and SVGIG (reference sequence). Trimming cost V 2 bases and J 6 bases, with 17 bases left between them. DNA of the CDR3: TGTGCCTGGAGTCCCGGCGGGGAAGACGGCGAGCAGTACTTC. Protein sequence: CAWSPGGEDGEQYF.

This clone was seen only a few times. V is TRBV19 and J is TRBJ2-4; D may be TRBD2 (6 bases). The V end lost 5 bases, the J end lost 4 bases, and 18 bases lay between the germline ends. Germline V CDR1 and CDR2: LNHDA, SQIVND (reference sequence). The CDR3 is 16 residues long. DNA for the CDR3: TGTGCCAGTAGTGGGGACGCGGGACTCGGGAAAAACATTCAGTACTTC. It codes for CASSGDAGLGKNIQYF.

This rearrangement joins TRBV27 to TRBJ1-1, with 8 bases identical to TRBD1. Trimming at V came to 6 bases and at J to 4 bases, leaving 10 bases not matched to a gene. Per germline, CDR1 MNHEY and CDR2 SMNVEV (reference sequence). This CDR3 has 15 amino acids. The CDR3 here is CASSPRQGMTTEAFF. The CDR3 DNA is TGTGCCAGCAGCCCAAGACAGGGGATGACCACTGAAGCTTTCTTT.

This clone has a single count. The CDR3 protein is CASSGPGGQETQYF. DNA for the CDR3: TGTGCCAGCAGTGGACCAGGGGGTCAAGAGACCCAGTACTTC. The chain is built from TRBV2 and TRBJ2-5; 7 nucleotides match TRBD1. Trimming cost V 4 bases and J 2 bases; bases outside gene matches: 4. The CDR3 totals 14 residues. The germline CDR1 and CDR2 sequences are SNHLY and FYNNEI. The full variable domain, its missing parts supplied by reference TRBV2 and TRBJ2-5, is EPEVTQTPSHQVTQMGQEVILRCVPISNHLYFYWYRQILGQKVEFLVSFYNNEISEKSEIFDDQFSVERPDGSNFTLKIRSTKLEDSAMYFCASSGPGGQETQYFGPGTRLLVL.

This clone has just one count. V and J are TRBV2 and TRBJ1-5, with D unresolved. V shed 1 base and J shed 9 bases, with 7 bases lying between them. The CDR3 extends over 12 amino acids. Germline V lookup: CDR1 SNHLY, CDR2 FYNNEI. The CDR3 loop reads CASSEGGPPQHF. CDR3 in DNA: TGTGCCAGCAGTGAAGGAGGGCCGCCCCAGCATTTT.

The gene calls are TRBV5-4 and TRBJ1-6, with D possibly matching TRBD1 (6 bases). The length of the CDR3 is 15 residues. Germline V gene lookup returns CDR1 SGHNT and CDR2 YYREEE (reference sequence). Trimming cost V 1 base and J 7 bases, with 12 bases left between them. The DNA of the CDR3 is TGTGCCAGCAGCTTGAGCGGGGGGCAGAATTCACCCCTCCACTTT. Translated, it gives CASSLSGGQNSPLHF. The full variable domain, in which reference TRBV5-4 and TRBJ1-6 provide the parts outside the CDR3, is ETGVTQSPTHLIKTRGQQVTLRCSSQSGHNTVSWYQQALGQGPQFIFQYYREEENGRGNFPPRFSGLQFPNYSSELNVNALELDDSALYLCASSLSGGQNSPLHFGNGTRLTVT.

This chain uses TRBV6-5 with TRBJ2-1; 8 bases align to TRBD2. V dropped 3 bases and J dropped 7; count of bases not matched to a gene: 5. Germline loops: CDR1 MNHEY, CDR2 SVGAGI. CDR3 length equals 14 residues. The CDR3 DNA reads as TGTGCCAGCAGTTATGATACTAGCGGAAATGAGCAGTTCTTC. It yields the protein CASSYDTSGNEQFF.

V gene TRBV9 combines with J gene TRBJ1-4, with 10 bases identical to TRBD1. Per germline, CDR1 SGDLS and CDR2 YYNGEE. The V gene end was trimmed by 0 bases and the J gene end by 6 bases; junction bases not matched to a gene: 2. CDR3 length equals 15 residues. CDR3 region: CASSVEGTGDEKLFF. The DNA for the CDR3 is TGTGCCAGCAGCGTAGAAGGGACAGGGGATGAAAAACTGTTTTTT.

This clone was observed a single time. This sequence joins TRBV29-1 and TRBJ2-5; 7 nucleotides match TRBD1. The CDR3 is 12 amino acids. Germline CDR1 is SQVTM and CDR2 is ANQGSEA. V was clipped by 3 bases and J by 5 bases; unmatched bases: 3. Written as DNA, the CDR3 is TGCAGCGTTGATTACAGGGGCGAGACCCAGTACTTC. This codes for CSVDYRGETQYF. Full variable domain (missing parts from reference TRBV29-1 and TRBJ2-5): SAVISQKPSRDICQRGTSLTIQCQVDSQVTMMFWYRQQPGQSLTLIATANQGSEATYESGFVIDKFPISRPNLTFSTLTVSNMSPEDSSIYLCSVDYRGETQYFGPGTRLLVL.

This chain uses TRBV7-9 with TRBJ2-3; a weak D match, TRBD2 (5 bases). Trimming removed 1 base at V and 2 bases at J, with 10 bases between. The length of the CDR3 is 15 residues. Germline V gene sequence: CDR1 SEHNR, CDR2 FQNEAQ (reference sequence). The CDR3 reads CASSLVSADTDTQYF. In DNA form, the CDR3 reads TGTGCCAGCAGCTTAGTTAGCGCCGACACAGATACGCAGTATTTT.

This clone was picked up a small number of times. The gene calls are TRBV7-9 and TRBJ1-2; 9 bases are a match to TRBD1. The CDR3 loop spans 14 amino acids. Germline assignment: CDR1 SEHNR and CDR2 FQNEAQ (reference sequence). The V segment lost 5 bases and the J segment 3 bases; nucleotides outside the gene matches: 4. The CDR3 sequence is CASSPRTGDYGYTF. Written as DNA, the CDR3 is TGTGCCAGCAGCCCCCGGACAGGGGACTATGGCTACACCTTC. The full variable domain, its missing parts supplied by reference TRBV7-9 and TRBJ1-2, is DTGVSQNPRHKITKRGQNVTFRCDPISEHNRLYWYRQTLGQGPEFLTYFQNEAQLEKSRLLSDRFSAERPKGSFSTLEIQRTEQGDSAMYLCASSPRTGDYGYTFGSGTRLTVV.

CDR3 coding DNA: TGTGCCAGCAGCGGCAAGGCGGGGGGCGAGACCCAGTACTTC. Its translation is CASSGKAGGETQYF. The rearrangement uses TRBV5-4 and TRBJ2-5; the match to TRBD2 covers 8 bases. V lost 4 bases to trimming and J lost 5 bases; unmatched junction nucleotides: 7. Looked up from germline, CDR1 is SGHNT and CDR2 is YYREEE (reference sequence). The CDR3 is 14 amino acids.